This passage covers 14 T cell receptor beta chains from one sample sequenced in a study of OX40 agonist ivuxolimab in advanced cancers. Libraries were prepared by immunoSEQ multiplex PCR; TCRdb keeps only in-frame clonotypes and omits some of them. The sample consists of around 80,000 clones, approximately 83% of them appearing once. The specimen was CD4+ or CD8+ T cells sorted from blood, collected in a trial of the OX40 agonist ivuxolimab. These receptor sequences come from an adult with an advanced solid tumor such as melanoma, head and neck, liver or kidney cancer.

This chain links TRBV5-1 with TRBJ1-4, with TRBD1 as a possible D gene (5 bases). CDR1 and CDR2 from the germline V gene are SGHRS and YFSETQ. The CDR3 length is 15 residues. Trimming stripped 0 bases from V and 7 bases from J, with 13 bases between. DNA for the CDR3: TGCGCCAGCAGCTTGGAGGCCAGGGCGGCTGAAAAACTGTTTTTT. The encoded protein is CASSLEARAAEKLFF.

The chain couples TRBV29-1 to TRBJ1-3; D gene unclear. In germline, CDR1 is SQVTM, CDR2 ANQGSEA. CDR3 length: 14 amino acids. The ends were cut back, 6 bases at V and 0 bases at J, with 12 bases in the middle. The DNA for the CDR3 is TGCAGCGTCGTTGACACTGCCTCTGGAAACACCATATATTTT. This gives the protein CSVVDTASGNTIYF. The full variable domain, its missing parts supplied by reference TRBV29-1 and TRBJ1-3, is SAVISQKPSRDICQRGTSLTIQCQVDSQVTMMFWYRQQPGQSLTLIATANQGSEATYESGFVIDKFPISRPNLTFSTLTVSNMSPEDSSIYLCSVVDTASGNTIYFGEGSWLTVV.

This chain links TRBV14 with TRBJ2-6, with a weak D call TRBD2 (5 bases). The CDR3 totals 15 residues. Germline-derived CDR1 and CDR2 are SGHDN and FVKESK. The V end was cut by 4 bases, the J end by 2 bases, with 9 bases between. The CDR3 protein is CASSLHGTGANVLTF. The DNA for the CDR3 is TGTGCCAGCAGCCTCCACGGGACTGGGGCCAACGTCCTGACTTTC.

The chain couples TRBV6-5 to TRBJ1-1, with 8 bases identical to TRBD1. V trimming: 6 bases; J trimming: 4 bases; junction bases outside the gene matches: 7. CDR1 is MNHEY and CDR2 is SVGAGI in the germline V gene. The CDR3 extends over 14 amino acids. The CDR3 sequence is CASRQQGVGTEAFF. The DNA of the CDR3 is TGTGCCAGCAGGCAACAGGGGGTGGGCACTGAAGCTTTCTTT.

V is TRBV4-2 and J is TRBJ2-7, with 9 positions matching TRBD2. V lost 1 base to trimming and J lost 3 bases; unmatched junction nucleotides: 7. There are 16 residues in the CDR3. CDR1 and CDR2 (germline): LGHNA, YNFKEQ. CDR3: CASSQGLSGSNYEQYF. The CDR3 bases are TGTGCCAGCAGCCAAGGGCTTAGCGGGAGTAACTACGAGCAGTACTTC.

In its sample, this clone was seen once. The V call is TRBV6-5, the J call TRBJ1-1, with D unclear. V was clipped by 10 bases and J by 1 base, with 16 bases between them. The CDR3 has 14 residues. CDR1 is MNHEY, CDR2 SVGAGI, per germline. The CDR3 bases are TGTGCCACCACTTCGATCATCGGGAACACTGAAGCTTTCTTT. It specifies CATTSIIGNTEAFF.

The chain joins TRBV21-1 to TRBJ1-3; the table gives TRBD1 as D, unverified against the DNA. TRBV21-1 is termed a pseudogene. The CDR3 is 19 residues long. In nucleotides, the CDR3 is TGTGCCAGCAGCAAAGAGAGGGGAGCAGGGACATACTCTGGAAACACCATATATTTT. As protein: CASSKERGAGTYSGNTIYF.

The rearrangement joins TRBV6-1 to TRBJ1-1, with D hard to call. The ends were cut back, 2 bases at V and 6 bases at J, with 7 bases in the middle. The CDR3 is made up of 12 amino acids. Per germline, CDR1 MNHNS and CDR2 SASEGT. CDR3 in DNA: TGTGCCAGCAGTGAACAGGCGGCTGAAGCTTTCTTT. It yields the protein CASSEQAAEAFF.

The CDR3 DNA sequence: TGTGCCAGCAGTTTTGAGGGGAGGCGCAGCAATCAGCCCCAGCATTTT. The encoded protein is CASSFEGRRSNQPQHF. This rearrangement joins TRBV28 to TRBJ1-5; TRBD1 is a possible D gene (5 bases). The CDR3 is made up of 16 amino acids. Trimming took 3 bases from V and 1 from J, leaving 13 bases between them. CDR1 is MDHEN, CDR2 SYDVKM, per germline.

A few counts support this clone. The chain employs TRBV19 and TRBJ2-7; no clear D. The CDR3 sequence is 14 residues long. From germline, CDR1 is LNHDA and CDR2 SQIVND (reference sequence). V was trimmed by 5 bases and J by 3 bases, leaving 14 bases between them. The CDR3 sequence: CASSASSPLYEQYF. CDR3 DNA: TGTGCCAGTAGTGCATCGTCACCCCTCTACGAGCAGTACTTC.

A few counts support this clone. V gene TRBV6-6 combines with J gene TRBJ2-1, with D possibly matching TRBD1 (7 bases). The CDR3 runs to 15 residues. Trimming took 6 bases from V and 10 from J, leaving 22 bases between them. Germline V lookup: CDR1 MNHNY, CDR2 SVGAGI (reference sequence). The CDR3 DNA sequence: TGTGCCAGCAGCCCGACTAGTCAGGGGGGCCCCGAGCAGTTCTTC. Translating gives CASSPTSQGGPEQFF.

V gene TRBV7-2 combines with J gene TRBJ2-5, with D unclear. There are 11 residues in the CDR3. The germline gives CDR1 SGHTA, CDR2 FQGNSA. Between the trimmed V and J ends, which lost 4 bases and 5 bases, there was a span of 5 bases. In DNA form, the CDR3 reads TGTGCCAGCAGCTCCTATGAGACCCAGTACTTC. Protein: CASSSYETQYF.

The chain carries TRBV7-2 and TRBJ1-2; D unclear. V gave up 6 bases and J gave up 5 bases, with 7 bases separating them. The CDR3 runs to 11 residues. The germline V gene has CDR1 SGHTA and CDR2 FQGNSA. The CDR3 protein is CASSQRYGYTF. The CDR3 DNA reads as TGTGCCAGCAGTCAGAGATATGGCTACACCTTC.

The chain uses TRBV5-1 and TRBJ2-1, with TRBD2 identical over 9 bases. The germline gives CDR1 SGHRS, CDR2 YFSETQ. V was pared by 0 bases and J by 3 bases, with 10 bases of the junction left unmatched. This CDR3 region has 18 residues. The CDR3 protein is CASSLGLAVTGLYNEQFF. The CDR3 coding sequence is TGCGCCAGCAGCTTGGGACTAGCGGTAACCGGGCTCTACAATGAGCAGTTCTTC.